This T cell receptor beta chain was identified in a study of blood T cell repertoires in COVID-19. Across the study: Sites in the United States, Italy and Spain provided acute and convalescent COVID-19 samples.

CDR1 and CDR2 from the germline V gene are KGHSH and LQKENI. The ends lost 1 base at V and 0 bases at J; junction bases unmatched: 6. CDR3 length equals 17 residues. Method: immunoSEQ multiplex PCR; TCRdb's copy keeps in-frame clones and lacks some. The table lists about 150,000 clones, around nine tenths of them singletons, with 8.6% in the top ten. This receptor was taken from a woman aged 45 to 65 with active or convalescent COVID-19. Sequenced input: peripheral blood. The chain recombines TRBV18 with TRBJ2-1; 7 nucleotides align to TRBD2. CDR3 DNA: TGTGCCAGCTCACCACTTCCTAGCGGTCCCTCCTACAATGAGCAGTTCTTC. This codes for CASSPLPSGPSYNEQFF.